These 25 T cell receptor beta chains originate from one sample sequenced in a study of OX40 agonist ivuxolimab in advanced cancers. Some clones are missing from TCRdb's copy, which holds only in-frame ones; the method was immunoSEQ multiplex PCR. The data contain about 38,000 clones, over 80% of them singletons. Sequencing was performed on CD4+ or CD8+ T cells sorted from blood, taken in a trial of the OX40 agonist ivuxolimab. The receptors here all came from an adult with an advanced solid tumor such as melanoma, head and neck, liver or kidney cancer.

The chain employs TRBV10-3 and TRBJ1-1; D is perhaps TRBD1 (5 bases). Germline CDR1 reads ENHRY; CDR2 reads SYGVKD. The CDR3 runs 13 residues. Trimming removed 10 bases from V and 5 bases from J, with 17 bases in between. The CDR3: CATQKGVETEAFF. The CDR3 DNA sequence: TGTGCCACCCAGAAAGGGGTAGAGACTGAAGCTTTCTTT.

The chain recombines TRBV10-3 with TRBJ2-4; no clear D. V was pared by 3 bases and J by 1 base, with 10 bases between. Looked up from germline, CDR1 is ENHRY and CDR2 is SYGVKD. The CDR3 runs 15 residues. CDR3: CAISEGGMAKNIQYF. CDR3 sequence (DNA): TGTGCCATCAGTGAAGGTGGGATGGCCAAAAACATTCAGTACTTC.

This chain links TRBV7-2 with TRBJ2-2; D is uncertain. The CDR3 covers 15 residues. V lost 2 bases and J lost 2, with 9 bases in between. Germline CDR1 reads SGHTA; CDR2 reads FQGNSA. The CDR3 is CASSLRRSNTGELFF. The CDR3 region has the DNA TGTGCCAGCAGCTTACGCCGTAGCAACACCGGGGAGCTGTTTTTT.

The chain couples TRBV7-9 to TRBJ1-4, with D uncertain. The CDR3 consists of 15 residues. The germline V gene has CDR1 SEHNR and CDR2 FQNEAQ (reference sequence). The ends were cut back, 6 bases at V and 4 bases at J, with 15 bases in the middle. The CDR3 protein is CASSLLDSGNEKLFF. CDR3 nucleotides: TGTGCCAGCAGTCTCCTCGACTCGGGTAATGAAAAACTGTTTTTT.

With respect to this clone: Different DNA sequences within this sample yield the same CDR3. This chain links TRBV28 with TRBJ2-7, with TRBD1 matching 12 bases. V lost 9 bases, J lost 5 bases, and 5 bases stayed unmatched. The germline CDR1 and CDR2 sequences are MDHEN and SYDVKM. The CDR3 runs 13 residues. CDR3 region: CASSGTGGDEQYF. The CDR3 DNA reads TGTGCCAGTTCCGGGACAGGGGGCGACGAGCAGTACTTC.

This clone was observed a few times. The genes are TRBV7-6 and TRBJ2-7; 10 bases agree with TRBD2. This CDR3 has 14 residues. Trimming at V came to 8 bases and at J to 5 bases, leaving 9 bases not matched to a gene. Germline CDR1 reads SGHVS; CDR2 reads FNYEAQ. The CDR3 sequence is CASGPGLAIHEQYF. CDR3 sequence (DNA): TGTGCCAGCGGCCCGGGACTAGCGATACACGAGCAGTACTTC.

This chain uses TRBV7-2 with TRBJ2-3; no firm D call. CDR1 and CDR2 (germline): SGHTA, FQGNSA. Trimming stripped 5 bases from V and 0 bases from J, with 6 bases between. The CDR3 contains 13 residues. CDR3 sequence: CASSALSTDTQYF. The CDR3 DNA reads TGTGCCAGCAGCGCCTTGAGCACAGATACGCAGTATTTT.

This chain uses TRBV7-9 with TRBJ2-7, with no clear D. The V gene lost 5 bases and the J gene lost 0 bases, with 11 bases spanning the gap. This CDR3 is 14 amino acids long. Germline assignment: CDR1 SEHNR and CDR2 FQNEAQ (reference sequence). CDR3 region: CASSPLRGSYEQYF. DNA of the CDR3: TGTGCCAGCAGCCCTCTAAGAGGCTCCTACGAGCAGTACTTC.

The J gene is TRBJ2-7, the V gene TRBV4-1, with TRBD1 matching 8 bases. From germline, CDR1 is MGHRA and CDR2 YSYEKL. The CDR3 covers 15 residues. The V and J ends lost 0 bases and 5 bases, in that order; junction bases with no gene match: 6. The CDR3 nucleotides read TGCGCCAGCAGCCAAGATGGCAGGGGGCAGGACGAGCAGTACTTC. It translates to CASSQDGRGQDEQYF.

V and J are TRBV28 and TRBJ2-1, with TRBD1 matching over 7 bases. CDR3 length: 14 residues. Germline values: CDR1 MDHEN, CDR2 SYDVKM. The junction had 6 bases not matched to a gene; V was cut back by 5 bases and J by 5 bases. Here the CDR3 DNA reads TGTGCCAGCAGTACAGGGGTGTCCGACAATGAGCAGTTCTTC. Its protein is CASSTGVSDNEQFF.

This chain joins TRBV6-1 and TRBJ2-2; the D is unclear. The V end lost 2 bases, the J end lost 0 bases, and 7 bases lay between the germline ends. Germline CDR1 and CDR2: MNHNS and SASEGT. The CDR3 sequence is 15 residues long. DNA for the CDR3: TGTGCCAGCAGTGAAAGACCTTCGAACACCGGGGAGCTGTTTTTT. It yields the protein CASSERPSNTGELFF.

The genes are TRBV18 and TRBJ2-3; D ambiguous. CDR1 and CDR2 from the germline V gene are KGHSH and LQKENI. Trimming pared 3 bases from V and 2 bases from J, leaving 9 bases between. The CDR3 is 14 residues long. CDR3 sequence: CASSPFRSTDTQYF. As DNA, the CDR3 is TGTGCCAGCTCACCTTTCAGGTCCACAGATACGCAGTATTTT.

CDR3 loop: CASSVTYLSNQPQHF. The DNA of the CDR3 is TGTGCCAGCAGTGTGACGTATTTAAGCAATCAGCCCCAGCATTTT. The rearrangement uses TRBV6-1 and TRBJ1-5; D is ambiguous. There are 15 residues in the CDR3. The germline CDR1 and CDR2 sequences are MNHNS and SASEGT. V dropped 4 bases and J dropped 1 base, with 11 bases sitting between them.

The rearrangement uses TRBV28 and TRBJ1-2; no firm D call. The CDR3 runs 13 residues. Germline CDR1 reads MDHEN; CDR2 reads SYDVKM. Trimming removed 6 bases from V and 2 bases from J, with 10 bases in between. The CDR3: CASRKTANYGYTF. CDR3 DNA: TGTGCCAGCAGGAAGACTGCGAACTATGGCTACACCTTC.

The chain has TRBV7-3 and TRBJ2-7, with 11 bases lining up with TRBD2. The CDR3 runs 15 residues. The germline gives CDR1 SGHTA, CDR2 FQGTGA. V dropped 4 bases and J dropped 6; count of bases not matched to a gene: 8. CDR3 sequence: CASSSRTSGRPEQYF. In nucleotides, the CDR3 is TGTGCCAGCAGCTCACGAACTAGCGGGAGACCCGAGCAGTACTTC.

The V call is TRBV7-2, the J call TRBJ2-5, with D tentatively TRBD2 (7 bases). Trimming cost V 5 bases and J 2 bases, with 21 bases left between them. The CDR3 has 17 amino acids. Germline-derived CDR1 and CDR2 are SGHTA and FQGNSA. The CDR3 nucleotides are TGTGCCAGCAGCCCCAGTAGGGGGGGCGCACGGCAAGAGACCCAGTACTTC. The encoded protein is CASSPSRGGARQETQYF. Variable domain in full (rest from reference TRBV7-2 and TRBJ2-5): GAGVSQSPSNKVTEKGKDVELRCDPISGHTALYWYRQSLGQGLEFLIYFQGNSAPDKSGLPSDRFSAERTGGSVSTLTIQRTQQEDSAVYLCASSPSRGGARQETQYFGPGTRLLVL.

About this clone itself: This likely comes from a read error, as the CDR3 has no conserved phenylalanine or tryptophan at its end. This chain connects TRBV5-4 to TRBJ2-7; D might be TRBD1 (5 bases). V was shortened by 4 bases and J by 0 bases, with 14 bases between the two germline ends. CDR3 length equals 15 residues. Per the germline V gene, CDR1 is SGHNT and CDR2 is YYREEE (reference sequence). CDR3 sequence (DNA): TGTGCCAGCAGCCAAGGTCGTGACAGCTCCTACGAGCAGTACCTC. The encoded protein is CASSQGRDSSYEQYL.

The chain combines TRBV28 with TRBJ1-2, with a possible D match to TRBD1 (5 bases). The CDR3 covers 16 residues. Germline CDR1 reads MDHEN; CDR2 reads SYDVKM. V dropped 6 bases and J dropped 5 bases, with 22 bases sitting between them. The CDR3 region has the DNA TGTGCCAGCAGCAATCTCGGGGACTCCCCTCTGTATGGCTACACCTTC. It encodes CASSNLGDSPLYGYTF.

The chain links TRBV27 to TRBJ2-1; TRBD2 matches at 14 bases. Germline trimming cut 3 bases from V and 8 bases from J; bases unmatched to any gene: 6. Germline-derived CDR1 and CDR2 are MNHEY and SMNVEV (reference sequence). CDR3 length equals 16 residues. The CDR3 region has the DNA TGTGCCAGCAGTTTGGGACTAGCGGGAGTCGTGGATGAGCAGTTCTTC. This sequence encodes CASSLGLAGVVDEQFF.

V and J are TRBV30 and TRBJ1-6, with D perhaps matching TRBD1 (5 bases). Trimming stripped 4 bases from V and 9 bases from J, with 22 bases between. Per germline, CDR1 GTSNPN and CDR2 SVGIG (reference sequence). The CDR3 spans 16 residues. In DNA, the CDR3 is TGTGCCTGGAAGTCTCCGACAGATCTATACAGTTCACCCCTCCACTTT. As protein: CAWKSPTDLYSSPLHF.

This chain uses TRBV6-1 with TRBJ1-1; no clear D. The CDR3 runs 14 residues. Germline V lookup: CDR1 MNHNS, CDR2 SASEGT. V lost 4 bases to trimming and J lost 0 bases, with 9 bases between them. The DNA for the CDR3 is TGTGCCAGCAGTGCCATACATATGAACACTGAAGCTTTCTTT. Protein sequence: CASSAIHMNTEAFF.

V is TRBV6-5 and J is TRBJ2-1; 7 nucleotides align to TRBD1. CDR3 length: 15 amino acids. Germline V gene sequence: CDR1 MNHEY, CDR2 SVGAGI. Trimming cost V 0 bases and J 1 base; bases outside gene matches: 0. The CDR3 here is CASSYSGQSYNEQFF. The CDR3 nucleotides read TGTGCCAGCAGTTACTCGGGACAGTCCTACAATGAGCAGTTCTTC.

The chain has TRBV28 and TRBJ2-7, with TRBD1 matching 12 bases. V shed 1 base and J 5 bases; nucleotides not matched to a gene: 6. The CDR3 runs 16 residues. CDR1 is MDHEN, CDR2 SYDVKM, per germline. Here the CDR3 DNA reads TGTGCCAGCAGTTTATTTGGGACAGGGGGCTTGGACGAGCAGTACTTC. This sequence encodes CASSLFGTGGLDEQYF.

This clone came up once. The rearrangement uses TRBV29-1 and TRBJ1-6, with unresolved D. CDR1 and CDR2 from the germline V gene are SQVTM and ANQGSEA. CDR3 length: 14 amino acids. Trimming stripped 7 bases from V and 5 bases from J, with 15 bases between. CDR3 DNA sequence: TGCAGCGCCCGGCTCGGCGGAAATAATTCACCCCTCCACTTT. Its protein product is CSARLGGNNSPLHF.

The V and J genes are TRBV10-1 and TRBJ2-3; D not resolved. The germline V gene encodes CDR1 WNHNN and CDR2 SYGVQD (reference sequence). The CDR3 sequence is 14 residues long. The V and J ends lost 3 bases and 2 bases respectively, with 9 bases between them. The CDR3 nucleotides are TGCGCCAGCAGTGACCCGCAATCCACAGATACGCAGTATTTT. Translation gives CASSDPQSTDTQYF.